This T cell receptor (beta chain) was retrieved from a study of metastatic and nonmetastatic thyroid tumors. For the study at large: Both malignant and benign thyroid patients supplied peripheral blood and tumor or nodule tissue samples, across which the repertoires of these patients were then compared.

TCRdb re-called the PCR reads through MiXCR. Found here are roughly 24,000 clones, roughly 20% of them singletons; the top ten hold under 15%. The V and J ends lost 3 bases and 2 bases respectively, with 9 bases between them. This CDR3 comprises 14 residues. Patients underwent thyroid surgery, and none had received any treatment before it. This clone was recorded many times. The same CDR3 also results from other DNA sequences found in this sample. The material sequenced was blood. This clonotype was obtained from a male donor with papillary thyroid cancer or a benign thyroid nodule (not recorded which). Some clones in this sample may be carry-over from other donors' samples. V gene TRBV12-3 or TRBV12-4 combines with J gene TRBJ2-3; possibly TRBD1 or TRBD2 for D (5 bases each). CDR3 coding DNA: TGTGCCAGCAGTTTCGGGACCATCACAGATACGCAGTATTTT. Residues: CASSFGTITDTQYF.